These 22 T cell receptor beta chains were sequenced from one sample in a study of blood T cell repertoires in COVID-19. Produced via immunoSEQ multiplex PCR; TCRdb's table is partial and in-frame only. The sample contains over 600,000 clones, about 90% of which appear only once. The sequenced sample consisted of peripheral blood. Receptor source: a woman aged 18-35 years with acute or convalescent COVID-19.

Here the CDR3 reads CASNRQGTKGSEAFF. Written as DNA, the CDR3 is TGTGCCAGCAACCGACAGGGAACAAAGGGCTCTGAAGCTTTCTTT. The V call is TRBV6-5, the J call TRBJ1-1, with 7 bases identical to TRBD1. The CDR3 totals 15 residues. Germline V gene lookup returns CDR1 MNHEY and CDR2 SVGAGI. The trim removed 7 bases at V and 6 bases at J, leaving 14 bases unmatched.

The rearrangement links TRBV5-1 to TRBJ2-1; no clear D gene. V was shortened by 1 base and J by 4 bases, with 18 bases between the two germline ends. The V gene's germline CDR1 is SGHRS and CDR2 YFSETQ. The CDR3 contains 17 residues. This chain's CDR3 is CASSLPWMITTYNEQFF. CDR3 bases: TGCGCCAGCAGCTTGCCGTGGATGATTACGACTTACAATGAGCAGTTCTTC. The entire variable domain, with the rest obtained from reference TRBV5-1 and TRBJ2-1, is as follows: KAGVTQTPRYLIKTRGQQVTLSCSPISGHRSVSWYQQTPGQGLQFLFEYFSETQRNKGNFPGRFSGRQFSNSRSEMNVSTLELGDSALYLCASSLPWMITTYNEQFFGPGTRLTVL.

This clone was observed once. CDR3 residues: CASSPKGQQPNYGYTF. In DNA, the CDR3 is TGTGCCAGCTCACCAAAAGGACAGCAGCCTAACTATGGCTACACCTTC. This sequence joins TRBV18 and TRBJ1-2; a weak D match, TRBD1 (6 bases). CDR1 is KGHSH and CDR2 is LQKENI in the germline V gene. The CDR3 has 16 amino acids. Trimming pared 2 bases from V and 0 bases from J, leaving 13 bases between. The full variable domain, its missing parts supplied by reference TRBV18 and TRBJ1-2, is NAGVMQNPRHLVRRRGQEARLRCSPMKGHSHVYWYRQLPEEGLKFMVYLQKENIIDESGMPKERFSAEFPKEGPSILRIQQVVRGDSAAYFCASSPKGQQPNYGYTFGSGTRLTVV.

The V and J genes are TRBV28 and TRBJ1-2, with D possibly TRBD1 on 6 matching bases. Looked up from germline, CDR1 is MDHEN and CDR2 is SYDVKM. CDR3 length equals 13 residues. The V end lost 3 bases, the J end lost 3 bases, and 8 bases lay between the germline ends. The CDR3 sequence: CASSFRTDYGYTF. The CDR3 nucleotides read TGTGCCAGCAGTTTCCGGACAGACTATGGCTACACCTTC.

The chain couples TRBV19 to TRBJ1-3; 7 bases match TRBD1. The CDR3 runs 14 residues. From germline, CDR1 is LNHDA and CDR2 SQIVND (reference sequence). The trim removed 6 bases at V and 2 bases at J, leaving 4 bases unmatched. For the CDR3, the DNA is TGTGCCAGTAGGTTCGACAGGGCTGGAAACACCATATATTTT. Its protein is CASRFDRAGNTIYF.

This clone was seen once. The V and J genes are TRBV5-8 and TRBJ1-2; D gene ambiguous. Germline V CDR1 and CDR2: SGHTS, YDEGEE. Trimming cost V 0 bases and J 6 bases, with 12 bases left between them. This CDR3 is built from 14 residues. The CDR3 here is CASSLAFRVNGYTF. The CDR3 DNA sequence: TGTGCCAGCAGCTTGGCATTCCGGGTAAATGGCTACACCTTC.

This clone was seen only a few times. This chain uses TRBV5-1 with TRBJ1-5; D not certain. This CDR3 spans 15 amino acids. Germline assignment: CDR1 SGHRS and CDR2 YFSETQ. V shed 4 bases and J shed 2 bases, with 13 bases lying between them. The CDR3 region has the DNA TGCGCCAGCAGCCAGGATCCTTCGGGCAATCAGCCCCAGCATTTT. Protein sequence: CASSQDPSGNQPQHF.

The rearrangement joins TRBV18 to TRBJ2-2; D may be TRBD1 (5 bases). Trimming cost V 2 bases and J 3 bases, with 10 bases left between them. Germline V gene data show CDR1 as KGHSH and CDR2 as LQKENI. The CDR3 spans 15 residues. The CDR3 DNA follows: TGTGCCAGCTCACCAGGGGCCGATTACACCGGGGAGCTGTTTTTT. This translates into CASSPGADYTGELFF.

Turning to this clone: Other nucleotide sequences from this sample produce the same CDR3. The chain carries TRBV9 and TRBJ1-1; D is ambiguous. The CDR3 has 12 residues. V lost 4 bases and J lost 2, with 6 bases in between. Looked up from germline, CDR1 is SGDLS and CDR2 is YYNGEE. This chain's CDR3 is CASSPLNTEAFF. The CDR3, as DNA: TGTGCCAGCAGCCCACTCAACACTGAAGCTTTCTTT. Full variable domain (missing parts from reference TRBV9 and TRBJ1-1): DSGVTQTPKHLITATGQRVTLRCSPRSGDLSVYWYQQSLDQGLQFLIQYYNGEERAKGNILERFSAQQFPDLHSELNLSSLELGDSALYFCASSPLNTEAFFGQGTRLTVV.

The V gene is TRBV19, the J gene TRBJ2-1, with 9 nucleotides matching TRBD2. CDR1 and CDR2 from the germline V gene are LNHDA and SQIVND (reference sequence). Trimming removed 5 bases from V and 4 bases from J; junction bases left unmatched: 12. The CDR3 length is 17 residues. The CDR3 here is CASSPPLAGVEYNEQFF. As DNA, the CDR3 is TGTGCCAGTAGTCCTCCCTTAGCGGGGGTAGAATACAATGAGCAGTTCTTC.

The chain has TRBV5-5 and TRBJ1-5, with D possibly TRBD1 on 6 matching bases. Trimming left V 4 bases short and J 0 bases short, with 20 bases between. Germline V gives CDR1 SGHKS, CDR2 YYEKEE (reference sequence). The CDR3 is made up of 18 amino acids. The CDR3, as DNA: TGTGCCAGCAGCAATGGGCATACAGGGTCCTTTAGCAATCAGCCCCAGCATTTT. This encodes CASSNGHTGSFSNQPQHF.

The gene calls are TRBV7-9 and TRBJ1-5; no reliable D call. Trimming pared 1 base from V and 1 base from J, leaving 14 bases between. Germline CDR1 is SEHNR and CDR2 is FQNEAQ (reference sequence). The length of the CDR3 is 17 residues. The CDR3 loop is CASSLGAGGLSNQPQHF. DNA for the CDR3: TGTGCCAGCAGCTTAGGGGCAGGTGGATTGAGCAATCAGCCCCAGCATTTT.

This chain uses TRBV12-3 or TRBV12-4 with TRBJ1-2; D gene unclear. The CDR3 runs to 13 residues. Trimming took off 5 bases at V and 4 bases at J, with 11 bases between the two ends. The CDR3 is CASSPLPRYGYTF. In nucleotides, the CDR3 is TGTGCCAGCAGTCCCCTGCCGCGCTATGGCTACACCTTC.

This clone has just one count. In DNA form, the CDR3 reads TGTGCCAGCAGCGGACAGGGTGACTATGGCTACACCTTC. Residues: CASSGQGDYGYTF. The gene calls are TRBV9 and TRBJ1-2; 7 nucleotides agree with TRBD1. Losses at the gene ends were 3 bases for V and 3 bases for J; bases not matched to a gene: 2. The CDR3 is 13 residues long. The V gene's germline CDR1 is SGDLS and CDR2 YYNGEE.

V gene TRBV11-1 combines with J gene TRBJ2-7, with D perhaps TRBD2 (7 bases). The CDR3 extends over 15 amino acids. V lost 1 base to trimming and J lost 1 base, with 11 bases between them. Germline CDR1 SGHAT, CDR2 FQDESV (reference sequence). The CDR3 coding sequence is TGTGCCAGCAGCTTAGAAAGGGGGGGTTCCTACGAGCAGTACTTC. Translating it yields CASSLERGGSYEQYF.

V is TRBV10-3 and J is TRBJ1-2; 7 bases line up with TRBD1. CDR1 and CDR2 from the germline V gene are ENHRY and SYGVKD. V dropped 9 bases and J dropped 1; count of bases not matched to a gene: 5. This CDR3 has 13 amino acids. CDR3 DNA: TGTGCCATGTGGCAGGGGGGTAACTATGGCTACACCTTC. It translates to CAMWQGGNYGYTF.

In its sample, this clone was seen once. This sequence joins TRBV18 and TRBJ1-6; 7 positions match TRBD1. Germline lookup yields CDR1 KGHSH and CDR2 LQKENI. The CDR3 has 15 amino acids. V shed 3 bases, J shed 4 bases, and the junction held 3 bases outside the gene matches. CDR3 nucleotides: TGTGCCAGCTCACCGGACAGGTTTTATAATTCACCCCTCCACTTT. Encoded protein: CASSPDRFYNSPLHF.

This clone has a single count. The chain links TRBV27 to TRBJ1-6, with 8 bases matching TRBD1. This CDR3 spans 15 amino acids. Germline CDR1 MNHEY, CDR2 SMNVEV (reference sequence). After removal of 1 base from V and 8 bases from J, the junction contained 4 bases not matched to a gene. CDR3: CASSLWTGWDSPLHF. The CDR3 DNA sequence: TGTGCCAGCAGTTTATGGACAGGGTGGGATTCACCCCTCCACTTT.

The chain recombines TRBV7-9 with TRBJ1-6; perhaps TRBD1 as D (6 bases). The CDR3 loop spans 15 amino acids. The germline V and J ends were trimmed by 4 bases and 8 bases, with 15 bases remaining between them. Germline values: CDR1 SEHNR, CDR2 FQNEAQ (reference sequence). The CDR3 DNA follows: TGTGCCAGCAGCTCACCCGGGACATACCATTCACCCCTCCACTTT. Its protein is CASSSPGTYHSPLHF.

Remarks on this clone: Within the sample, other DNA sequences also encode this same CDR3. The genes are TRBV5-1 and TRBJ2-6; D is uncertain. Trimming removed 0 bases at V and 1 base at J, with 5 bases between. This CDR3 comprises 15 residues. Per germline, CDR1 SGHRS and CDR2 YFSETQ. The CDR3 DNA reads as TGCGCCAGCAGCTTGGGCGGTTCTGGGGCCAACGTCCTGACTTTC. Translating it yields CASSLGGSGANVLTF. Full variable domain (rest looked up from reference TRBV5-1 and TRBJ2-6): KAGVTQTPRYLIKTRGQQVTLSCSPISGHRSVSWYQQTPGQGLQFLFEYFSETQRNKGNFPGRFSGRQFSNSRSEMNVSTLELGDSALYLCASSLGGSGANVLTFGAGSRLTVL.

The chain has TRBV6-2 or TRBV6-3 and TRBJ2-7; 7 bases line up with TRBD1. The CDR3 consists of 16 residues. Germline CDR1 reads MNHEY; CDR2 reads SVGEGT. V lost 0 bases to trimming and J lost 0 bases; unmatched junction nucleotides: 5. This CDR3 is CASSYSRTGSSYEQYF. CDR3 nucleotides: TGTGCCAGCAGTTACTCCCGGACAGGTTCCTCCTACGAGCAGTACTTC.

The chain uses TRBV6-6 and TRBJ2-7; 8 positions agree with TRBD1. This CDR3 is built from 16 residues. The V and J ends lost 0 bases and 5 bases, in that order; junction bases with no gene match: 9. Germline-derived CDR1 and CDR2 are MNHNY and SVGAGI (reference sequence). The CDR3 here is CASSYSVRDRLDEQYF. The CDR3 nucleotides read TGTGCCAGCAGTTACTCCGTACGGGACAGGCTGGACGAGCAGTACTTC.